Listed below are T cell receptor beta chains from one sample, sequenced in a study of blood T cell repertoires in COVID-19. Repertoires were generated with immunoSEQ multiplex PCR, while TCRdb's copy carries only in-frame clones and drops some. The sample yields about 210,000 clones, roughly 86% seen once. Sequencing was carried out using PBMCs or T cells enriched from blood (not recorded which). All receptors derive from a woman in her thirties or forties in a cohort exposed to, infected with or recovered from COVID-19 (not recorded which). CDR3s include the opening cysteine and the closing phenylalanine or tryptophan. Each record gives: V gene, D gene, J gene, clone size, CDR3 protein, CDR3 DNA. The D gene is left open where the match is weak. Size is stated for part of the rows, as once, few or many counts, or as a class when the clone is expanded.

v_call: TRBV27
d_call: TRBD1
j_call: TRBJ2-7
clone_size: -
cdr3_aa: CASSYRDRPYEQYF
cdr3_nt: TGTGCCAGCAGTTACCGGGACAGACCTTACGAGCAGTACTTC

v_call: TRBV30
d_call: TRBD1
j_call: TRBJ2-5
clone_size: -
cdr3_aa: CAWSVPGQGSLETQYF
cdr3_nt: TGTGCCTGGAGTGTACCGGGACAGGGTTCGCTGGAGACCCAGTACTTC

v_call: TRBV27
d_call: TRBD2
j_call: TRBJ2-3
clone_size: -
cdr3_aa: CASSFFGGAADTQYF
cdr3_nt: TGTGCCAGCAGTTTCTTCGGGGGGGCGGCAGATACGCAGTATTTT

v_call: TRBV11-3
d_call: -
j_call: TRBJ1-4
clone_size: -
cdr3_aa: CASSLLTGSEKLFF
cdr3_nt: TGTGCCAGCAGCTTACTAACCGGTTCTGAAAAACTGTTTTTT

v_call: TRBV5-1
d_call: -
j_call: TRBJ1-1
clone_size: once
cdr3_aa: CASSWEMDTEAFF
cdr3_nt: TGCGCCAGCAGCTGGGAGATGGACACTGAAGCTTTCTTT

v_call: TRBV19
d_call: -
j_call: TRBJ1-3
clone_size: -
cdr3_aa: CASSSGHFSGNTIYF
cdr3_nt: TGTGCCAGTAGTAGCGGACACTTCTCTGGAAACACCATATATTTT

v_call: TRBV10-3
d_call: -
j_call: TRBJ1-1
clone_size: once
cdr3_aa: CAISESNLEEAFF
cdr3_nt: TGTGCCATCAGTGAGTCGAATCTGGAGGAAGCTTTCTTT

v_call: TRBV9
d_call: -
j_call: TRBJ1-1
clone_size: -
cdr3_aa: CASSVGGAVNTEAFF
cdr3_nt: TGTGCCAGCAGCGTAGGCGGGGCGGTGAACACTGAAGCTTTCTTT

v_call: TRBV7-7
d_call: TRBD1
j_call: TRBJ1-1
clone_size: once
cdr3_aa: CASSPGTGGVEEAFF
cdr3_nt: TGTGCCAGCAGCCCCGGGACAGGGGGAGTGGAAGAAGCTTTCTTT

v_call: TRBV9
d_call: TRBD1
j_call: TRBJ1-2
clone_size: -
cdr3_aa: CASSGEGQVYGYTF
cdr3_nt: TGTGCCAGCAGCGGCGAGGGACAGGTCTATGGCTACACCTTC

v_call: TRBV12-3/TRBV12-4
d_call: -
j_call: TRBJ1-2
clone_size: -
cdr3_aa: CASSPTADYGYTF
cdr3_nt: TGTGCCAGCAGCCCTACAGCTGACTATGGCTACACCTTC

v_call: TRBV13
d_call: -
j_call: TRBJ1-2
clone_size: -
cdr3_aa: CASSLFRDGYTF
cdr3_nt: TGTGCCAGCAGCTTGTTCAGGGATGGCTACACCTTC

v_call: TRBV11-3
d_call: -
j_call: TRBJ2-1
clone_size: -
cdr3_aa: CASSLDRSRQAHHNEQFF
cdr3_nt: TGTGCCAGCAGCTTAGATCGAAGCAGGCAGGCGCATCACAATGAGCAGTTCTTC

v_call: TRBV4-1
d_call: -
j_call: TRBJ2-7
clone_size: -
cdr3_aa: CASSQGSGYEQYF
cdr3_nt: TGCGCCAGCAGCCAAGGTTCAGGTTACGAGCAGTACTTC

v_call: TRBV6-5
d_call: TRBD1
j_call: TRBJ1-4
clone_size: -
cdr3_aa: CASGLQGWDEKLFF
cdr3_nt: TGTGCCAGCGGATTACAGGGGTGGGATGAAAAACTGTTTTTT

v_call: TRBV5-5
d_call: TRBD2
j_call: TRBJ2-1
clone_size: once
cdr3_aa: CASSLSTSGEQFF
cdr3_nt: TGTGCCAGCAGCTTATCGACTAGCGGTGAGCAGTTCTTC

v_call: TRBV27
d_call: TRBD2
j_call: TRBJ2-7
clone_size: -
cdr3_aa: CASSLLAGGYEQYF
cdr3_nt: TGTGCCAGCAGTTTACTAGCGGGAGGATACGAGCAGTACTTC

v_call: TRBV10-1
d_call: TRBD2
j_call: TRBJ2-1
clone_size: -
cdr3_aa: CASSERGGYNEQFF
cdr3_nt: TGCGCCAGCAGTGAACGGGGGGGATACAATGAGCAGTTCTTC

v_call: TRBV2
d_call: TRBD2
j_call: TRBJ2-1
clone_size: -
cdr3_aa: CASRLAGEIYNEQFF
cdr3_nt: TGTGCCAGCAGATTAGCGGGAGAGATCTACAATGAGCAGTTCTTC

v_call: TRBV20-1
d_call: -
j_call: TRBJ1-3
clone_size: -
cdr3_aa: CSASPGSGNTIYF
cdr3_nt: TGCAGTGCTAGTCCGGGGTCTGGAAACACCATATATTTT

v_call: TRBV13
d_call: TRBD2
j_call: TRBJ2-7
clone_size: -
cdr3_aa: CASSHSGGTFYEQYF
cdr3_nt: TGTGCCAGCAGTCATAGCGGGGGGACCTTCTACGAGCAGTACTTC

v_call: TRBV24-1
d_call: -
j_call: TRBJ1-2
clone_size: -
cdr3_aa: CATSDRQIYYGYTF
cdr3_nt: TGTGCCACCAGCGACAGACAGATTTACTATGGCTACACCTTC

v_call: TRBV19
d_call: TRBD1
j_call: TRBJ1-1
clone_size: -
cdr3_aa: CASSISTGQMNTEAFF
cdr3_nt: TGTGCCAGTAGTATTTCAACGGGACAGATGAACACTGAAGCTTTCTTT

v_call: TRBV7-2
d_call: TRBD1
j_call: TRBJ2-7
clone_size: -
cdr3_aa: CASSFFGGQVGEQYF
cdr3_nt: TGTGCCAGCAGCTTTTTCGGGGGACAGGTCGGAGAGCAGTACTTC

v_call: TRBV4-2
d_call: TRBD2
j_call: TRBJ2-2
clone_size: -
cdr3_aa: CASSHLAGGRAGELFF
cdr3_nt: TGTGCCAGCAGCCATTTAGCGGGGGGCAGGGCCGGGGAGCTGTTTTTT

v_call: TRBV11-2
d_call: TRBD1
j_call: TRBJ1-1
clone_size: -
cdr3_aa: CASSNGAGGNTEAFF
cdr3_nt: TGTGCCAGCAGCAACGGGGCAGGGGGGAACACTGAAGCTTTCTTT

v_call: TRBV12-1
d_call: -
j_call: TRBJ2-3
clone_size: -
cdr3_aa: CAFLRDFTDTQYF
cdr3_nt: TGTGCCTTCCTTCGGGACTTCACAGATACGCAGTATTTT

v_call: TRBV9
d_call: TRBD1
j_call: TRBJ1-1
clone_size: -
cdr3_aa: CASSDGTGGVNTEAFF
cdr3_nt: TGTGCCAGCAGCGACGGGACAGGGGGCGTGAACACTGAAGCTTTCTTT

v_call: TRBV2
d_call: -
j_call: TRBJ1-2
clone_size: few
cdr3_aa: CASKGVLDSSNYGYTF
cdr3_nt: TGTGCCAGCAAAGGGGTCCTGGACAGCTCAAACTATGGCTACACCTTC

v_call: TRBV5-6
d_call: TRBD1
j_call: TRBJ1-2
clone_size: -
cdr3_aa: CASSFMGQGAYGYTF
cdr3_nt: TGTGCCAGCAGCTTCATGGGACAGGGGGCTTATGGCTACACCTTC

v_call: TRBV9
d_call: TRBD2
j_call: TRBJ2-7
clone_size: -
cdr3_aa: CASSTSGSYEQYF
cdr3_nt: TGTGCCAGCAGCACTAGCGGGAGCTACGAGCAGTACTTC

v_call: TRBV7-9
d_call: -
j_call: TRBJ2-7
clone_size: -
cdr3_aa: CASSSGSDRQLYEQYF
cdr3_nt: TGTGCCAGCAGCTCCGGCTCAGACAGACAGCTCTACGAGCAGTACTTC

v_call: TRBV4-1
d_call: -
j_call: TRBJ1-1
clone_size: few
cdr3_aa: CASSQGPQNTEAFF
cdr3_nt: TGCGCCAGCAGCCAAGGGCCCCAGAACACTGAAGCTTTCTTT

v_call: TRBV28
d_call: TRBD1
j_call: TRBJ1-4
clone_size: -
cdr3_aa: CASRTGGEEKLFF
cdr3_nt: TGTGCCAGCAGGACAGGGGGTGAAGAAAAACTGTTTTTT

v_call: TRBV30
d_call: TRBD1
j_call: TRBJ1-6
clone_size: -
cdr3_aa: CAWTTGNSPLHF
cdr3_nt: TGTGCCTGGACGACAGGGAATTCACCCCTCCACTTT

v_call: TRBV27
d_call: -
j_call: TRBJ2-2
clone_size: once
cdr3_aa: CASSLKSPHRELFF
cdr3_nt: TGTGCCAGCAGTTTAAAATCCCCGCACAGGGAGCTGTTTTTT

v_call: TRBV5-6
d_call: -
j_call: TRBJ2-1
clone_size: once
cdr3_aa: CASSLGQGRQFF
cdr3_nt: TGTGCCAGCAGCTTGGGTCAGGGGAGGCAGTTCTTC

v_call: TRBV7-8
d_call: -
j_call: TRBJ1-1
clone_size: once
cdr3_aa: CASSLPRWGRRDTEAFF
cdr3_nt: TGTGCCAGCAGCCTCCCAAGGTGGGGCAGGAGGGACACTGAAGCTTTCTTT

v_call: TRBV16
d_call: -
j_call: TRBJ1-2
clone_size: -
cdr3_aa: CASSQLTGSLYGYTF
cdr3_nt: TGTGCCAGCAGCCAACTTACGGGGTCCCTCTATGGCTACACCTTC

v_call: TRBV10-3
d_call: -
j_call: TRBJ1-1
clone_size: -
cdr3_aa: CAISESEGNTEAFF
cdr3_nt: TGTGCCATCAGTGAGTCGGAGGGGAACACTGAAGCTTTCTTT

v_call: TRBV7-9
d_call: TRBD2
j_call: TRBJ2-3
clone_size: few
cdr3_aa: CASSSGLSDTQYF
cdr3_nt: TGTGCCAGTTCTAGCGGGTTATCAGATACGCAGTATTTT

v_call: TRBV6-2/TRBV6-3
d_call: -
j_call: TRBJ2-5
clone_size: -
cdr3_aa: CASSRLERLQETQYF
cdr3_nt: TGTGCCAGCAGCCGACTAGAACGCCTCCAAGAGACCCAGTACTTC